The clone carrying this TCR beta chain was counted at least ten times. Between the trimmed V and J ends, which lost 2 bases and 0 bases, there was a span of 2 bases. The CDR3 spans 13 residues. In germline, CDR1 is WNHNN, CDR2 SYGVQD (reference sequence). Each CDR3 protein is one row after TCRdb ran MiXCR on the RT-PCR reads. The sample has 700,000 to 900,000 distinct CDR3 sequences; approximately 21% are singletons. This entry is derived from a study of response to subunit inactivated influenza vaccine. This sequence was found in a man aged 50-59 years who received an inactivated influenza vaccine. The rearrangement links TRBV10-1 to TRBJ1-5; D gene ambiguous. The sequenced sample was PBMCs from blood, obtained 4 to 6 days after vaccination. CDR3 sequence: CASSENSNQPQHF. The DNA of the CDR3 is TGCGCCAGCAGTGAGAATAGCAATCAGCCCCAGCATTTT.